One sample yielded the 15 T cell receptor beta chains listed below, sequenced in a study of shared clonotypes between healthy human individuals. Repertoires were generated with immunoSEQ multiplex PCR, while TCRdb's copy carries only in-frame clones and drops some. The sample comprises 450,000 to 500,000 clones, 81% of which are singletons, and 9.5% to 15% rests with the top ten. Sequences were obtained from PBMCs. Receptors originate from a woman in her 40s in good health. Some clones in this sample may be carry-over from other donors' samples.

The chain recombines TRBV29-1 with TRBJ1-2, with D tentatively TRBD1 (5 bases). Trimming took 7 bases from V and 4 from J, leaving 13 bases between them. Germline assignment: CDR1 SQVTM and CDR2 ANQGSEA. The CDR3 is 12 residues long. CDR3 sequence (DNA): TGCAGCGCCAGGGATCCTTCCTATGGCTACACCTTC. Translated: CSARDPSYGYTF.

This chain connects TRBV30 to TRBJ1-1; a weak D match, TRBD1 (6 bases). The germline V gene encodes CDR1 GTSNPN and CDR2 SVGIG (reference sequence). The V end lost 3 bases, the J end lost 0 bases, and 8 bases lay between the germline ends. The CDR3 has 13 amino acids. The DNA for the CDR3 is TGTGCCTGGAGGAACAGGGTGAACACTGAAGCTTTCTTT. Its protein is CAWRNRVNTEAFF.

In the case of this clone: This probably arose from a read error, given a far larger clone one base away. The V gene is TRBV4-1, the J gene TRBJ1-5, with D tentatively TRBD1 (5 bases). Between the trimmed V and J ends, which lost 0 bases and 3 bases, there was a span of 9 bases. The CDR3 consists of 15 residues. CDR1 MGHRA and CDR2 YSYEKL come from the germline V gene. The CDR3 loop is CASSQDRGYNQPQHF. The CDR3, as DNA: TGCGCCAGCAGCCAAGATCGGGGGTACAATCAGCCCCAGCATTTT.

V is TRBV27 and J is TRBJ2-7; TRBD1 aligns across 8 bases. Germline V gene data show CDR1 as MNHEY and CDR2 as SMNVEV (reference sequence). The length of the CDR3 is 13 residues. With 5 bases clipped from V and 6 bases from J, the junction kept 6 bases outside the gene matches. DNA for the CDR3: TGTGCCAGCAGTGACGGACAGGGCCGCGAGCAGTACTTC. It codes for CASSDGQGREQYF.

The CDR3 loop reads CASSVGQASYTF. The CDR3 bases are TGTGCCAGCAGCGTCGGACAGGCTAGCTACACCTTC. The V and J genes are TRBV11-2 and TRBJ1-2; TRBD1 matches 7 bases. Germline V gene lookup returns CDR1 SGHAT and CDR2 FQNNGV. The CDR3 has 12 amino acids. V shed 5 bases and J 9 bases; nucleotides not matched to a gene: 6. The variable domain in full, with the rest retrieved from reference TRBV11-2 and TRBJ1-2, is EAGVAQSPRYKIIEKRQSVAFWCNPISGHATLYWYQQILGQGPKLLIQFQNNGVVDDSQLPKDRFSAERLKGVDSTLKIQPAKLEDSAVYLCASSVGQASYTFGSGTRLTVV.

This clone was picked up a small number of times. At the DNA level, this CDR3 is encoded by other sequences in the same sample as well. The chain is built from TRBV28 and TRBJ1-1; D gene ambiguous. CDR1 is MDHEN and CDR2 is SYDVKM in the germline V gene. V was shortened by 6 bases and J by 4 bases, with 12 bases between the two germline ends. The CDR3 consists of 13 residues. The CDR3 loop is CASSPTSFTEAFF. The CDR3 DNA sequence: TGTGCCAGCAGCCCGACGTCCTTCACTGAAGCTTTCTTT.

CDR3 region: CASSLPGLAGAGGELFF. DNA of the CDR3: TGTGCCAGCAGTCTACCGGGACTAGCGGGAGCGGGCGGGGAGCTGTTTTTT. The V and J genes are TRBV5-4 and TRBJ2-2; 14 nucleotides align to TRBD2. The CDR3 runs to 17 residues. Germline CDR1 SGHNT, CDR2 YYREEE (reference sequence). With V trimmed by 5 bases and J by 7 bases, 10 bases remained unmatched.

This clone showed up just once. The chain has TRBV6-5 and TRBJ2-3; D is perhaps TRBD2 (5 bases). In germline, CDR1 is MNHEY, CDR2 SVGAGI. CDR3 length: 15 residues. V was pared by 2 bases and J by 1 base, with 10 bases between. CDR3 amino acids: CASSYAEAGTDTQYF. The CDR3 DNA sequence: TGTGCCAGCAGTTACGCGGAGGCAGGCACAGATACGCAGTATTTT.

The V gene is TRBV28, the J gene TRBJ2-1, with 7 bases aligning to TRBD2. J lost 9 bases, V lost 5 bases, and 10 bases had no gene match. The CDR3 covers 14 residues. Germline values: CDR1 MDHEN, CDR2 SYDVKM. For the CDR3, the DNA is TGTGCCAGCAGTGGCGGACTAGGTTTGGGTGAGCAGTTCTTC. Protein: CASSGGLGLGEQFF.

Of note for this clone: A far larger clone is only one base removed, so a read error is likely. V usage is TRBV9 and J usage is TRBJ2-5; 8 nucleotides line up with TRBD1. CDR1 SGDLS and CDR2 YYNGEE come from the germline V gene. This CDR3 contains 15 residues. For the CDR3, the DNA is TGTGCCTGCAGCCTGACAGGGGAAACACAAGAGACCCAGTACTTC. Translated, it gives CACSLTGETQETQYF.

The chain has TRBV30 and TRBJ2-7, with 7 bases that match TRBD1. V shed 4 bases, J shed 5 bases, and the junction held 11 bases outside the gene matches. Per the germline V gene, CDR1 is GTSNPN and CDR2 is SVGIG (reference sequence). The length of the CDR3 is 14 residues. The DNA for the CDR3 is TGTGCCTGGACCTTAGGGGACAGCGCCGACGAGCAGTACTTC. It is translated as CAWTLGDSADEQYF.

This clone was counted ten times or more. The V gene is TRBV15, the J gene TRBJ2-1; the match to TRBD2 covers 9 bases. Trimming took 1 base from V and 8 from J; bases not matched to a gene: 0. Germline loops: CDR1 LNHNV, CDR2 YYDKDF (reference sequence). There are 13 residues in the CDR3. The CDR3 spells CATSRGTSDEQFF. The CDR3 DNA sequence: TGTGCCACCAGCAGAGGGACTAGCGATGAGCAGTTCTTC.

The rearrangement joins TRBV5-6 to TRBJ2-6; D is ambiguous. The V end was cut by 9 bases, the J end by 3 bases, with 7 bases between. CDR1 is SGHDT, CDR2 YYEEEE, per germline. The CDR3 is 12 residues long. In DNA, the CDR3 is TGTGCCACCAGTAATGGGGCCAACGTCCTGACTTTC. It encodes CATSNGANVLTF.

CDR3 nucleotide sequence: TGTGCCAGCAGCTTACCGGTCTTTACGGGTTACAATGAGCAGTTCTTC. This encodes CASSLPVFTGYNEQFF. The chain is built from TRBV11-2 and TRBJ2-1; D gene ambiguous. The ends were cut back, 2 bases at V and 4 bases at J, with 15 bases in the middle. Per the germline V gene, CDR1 is SGHAT and CDR2 is FQNNGV. This CDR3 is built from 16 residues.

The rearrangement uses TRBV15 and TRBJ2-1, with 10 bases matching TRBD2. CDR3 length: 17 amino acids. V was pared by 5 bases and J by 2 bases, with 9 bases of the junction left unmatched. The V gene's germline CDR1 is LNHNV and CDR2 YYDKDF (reference sequence). CDR3 amino acids: CATSSPKREGPYNEQFF. The CDR3 nucleotides are TGTGCCACCAGCTCCCCCAAGCGGGAGGGCCCCTACAATGAGCAGTTCTTC.